Listed here are 25 T cell receptor beta chains from one sample, sequenced in a study of early T cells in non-severe SARS-CoV-2 infection. MiXCR, run by TCRdb on the 5' RACE reads, gives a single entry per CDR3 protein. The data contain about 97,000 distinct CDR3 sequences, approximately 9.9% of them singletons. The sample consisted of whole blood, taken at baseline. The receptor source for this set is an adult who was a healthcare worker with PCR-confirmed SARS-CoV-2 infection or an uninfected control (not recorded which).

This chain connects TRBV7-7 to TRBJ2-1, with 9 bases identical to TRBD2. Germline CDR1 reads SSHAT; CDR2 reads FNYEAQ (reference sequence). V shed 1 base, J shed 8 bases, and the junction held 6 bases outside the gene matches. The CDR3 loop spans 15 amino acids. The CDR3 spells CASSLGLAGLDEQFF. CDR3 in DNA: TGTGCCAGCAGCTTAGGTCTAGCGGGGCTGGATGAGCAGTTCTTC.

The chain carries TRBV20-1 and TRBJ2-1, with D perhaps matching TRBD1 or TRBD2 (6 bases each). The CDR3 spans 14 residues. Germline CDR1 is DFQATT and CDR2 is SNEGSKA (reference sequence). The V end lost 0 bases, the J end lost 8 bases, and 14 bases lay between the germline ends. CDR3 sequence (DNA): TGCAGTGCTAGAGACCCCGGGGGCCTCGATGAGCAGTTCTTC. It is translated as CSARDPGGLDEQFF.

This clonotype was detected ten times or more. The chain combines TRBV12-3 or TRBV12-4 with TRBJ1-2, with a weak D call TRBD1 (5 bases). The V end lost 2 bases, the J end lost 2 bases, and 6 bases lay between the germline ends. This CDR3 is built from 13 residues. CDR3 region: CASSLRGNYGYTF. The CDR3 nucleotides read TGTGCCAGCAGTTTACGGGGGAACTATGGCTACACCTTC.

The chain has TRBV12-3 or TRBV12-4 and TRBJ2-1; D may be TRBD1 (5 bases). V was trimmed by 7 bases and J by 4 bases, leaving 8 bases between them. The CDR3 totals 12 residues. CDR3 sequence (DNA): TGTGCCAGCACCGACAGATACAATGAGCAGTTCTTC. Translation gives CASTDRYNEQFF.

This clonotype was detected many times. The rearrangement links TRBV28 to TRBJ1-1; no clear D gene. The germline gives CDR1 MDHEN, CDR2 SYDVKM. V was pared by 6 bases and J by 3 bases, with 8 bases between. This CDR3 has 12 residues. CDR3 in amino acids: CASRGGHTEAFF. In DNA form, the CDR3 reads TGTGCCAGCAGAGGAGGGCACACTGAAGCTTTCTTT.

V gene TRBV28 combines with J gene TRBJ2-2, with D perhaps assigned TRBD1 or TRBD2 (5 bases each). Trimming removed 5 bases from V and 6 bases from J, with 16 bases in between. Per germline, CDR1 MDHEN and CDR2 SYDVKM. The CDR3 runs to 15 residues. In nucleotides, the CDR3 is TGTGCCAGCAGTGTAAGGGGACGTAAGGCCGGGGAGCTGTTTTTT. It encodes CASSVRGRKAGELFF.

This clonotype was detected ten times or more. The chain employs TRBV5-4 and TRBJ2-1; 9 bases are a match to TRBD2. The CDR3 length is 15 residues. With V trimmed by 2 bases and J by 6 bases, 6 bases remained unmatched. Germline V gene sequence: CDR1 SGHNT, CDR2 YYREEE (reference sequence). The CDR3 protein is CASSFGGRGLNEQFF. CDR3 DNA: TGTGCCAGCAGCTTTGGCGGGAGGGGACTCAATGAGCAGTTCTTC.

This clonotype was recorded many times. This CDR3 reads CASSISEAFF. CDR3 coding DNA: TGTGCCAGCAGTATCTCCGAAGCTTTCTTT. The chain combines TRBV5-8 with TRBJ1-1; D not resolved. CDR1 is SGHTS, CDR2 YDEGEE, per germline. This CDR3 region has 10 residues. The V and J ends lost 5 bases and 8 bases respectively, with 7 bases between them.

The chain has TRBV6-5 and TRBJ2-6; 7 bases map to TRBD2. The CDR3 sequence is 15 residues long. Unmatched junction bases numbered 10, after V lost 5 bases and J lost 9 bases. The germline V gene encodes CDR1 MNHEY and CDR2 SVGAGI. CDR3 in DNA: TGTGCCAGCAGTCTTGTCGGGGGGTTTTTCAACGTCCTGACTTTC. It yields the protein CASSLVGGFFNVLTF.

This clonotype was found many times. This CDR3 reads CASSLHRFGNTIYF. For the CDR3, the DNA is TGTGCCAGCAGCTTACACCGTTTTGGAAACACCATATATTTT. The V and J genes are TRBV11-2 and TRBJ1-3; D unresolved. Trimming cost V 2 bases and J 3 bases, with 8 bases left between them. Germline V lookup: CDR1 SGHAT, CDR2 FQNNGV. The CDR3 covers 14 residues. Full variable domain (outside the CDR3, taken from reference TRBV11-2 and TRBJ1-3): EAGVAQSPRYKIIEKRQSVAFWCNPISGHATLYWYQQILGQGPKLLIQFQNNGVVDDSQLPKDRFSAERLKGVDSTLKIQPAKLEDSAVYLCASSLHRFGNTIYFGEGSWLTVV.

V and J are TRBV6-2 or TRBV6-3 and TRBJ2-1; no reliable D call. This CDR3 has 15 amino acids. V lost 7 bases and J lost 3, with 16 bases in between. CDR1 and CDR2 from the germline V gene are MNHEY and SVGEGT. The CDR3 DNA sequence: TGTGCCAGCACCCTCGCGTTCCCGAGCTACAATGAGCAGTTCTTC. Translation: CASTLAFPSYNEQFF.

This chain joins TRBV11-3 and TRBJ2-1; tentative D call: TRBD2 (5 bases). V dropped 4 bases and J dropped 9 bases, with 10 bases sitting between them. Germline V CDR1 and CDR2: SGHNT, YENEEA. This CDR3 comprises 12 residues. CDR3: CASSSRVGEQFF. The CDR3 region has the DNA TGTGCCAGCAGCTCGAGGGTTGGTGAGCAGTTCTTC.

This clonotype was seen a few times. The chain uses TRBV7-2 and TRBJ2-5; 9 nucleotides agree with TRBD2. CDR3 length equals 16 residues. V lost 1 base and J lost 2; bases outside the gene matches: 5. The germline gives CDR1 SGHTA, CDR2 FQGNSA. In nucleotides, the CDR3 is TGTGCCAGCAGCTTAGTGTTTAGCGGGGGACAAGAGACCCAGTACTTC. Translated, it gives CASSLVFSGGQETQYF.

J is TRBJ2-3 and V is TRBV18, with no clear D. Per germline, CDR1 KGHSH and CDR2 LQKENI. The CDR3 has 14 residues. Trimming removed 1 base at V and 4 bases at J, with 9 bases between. This CDR3 reads CASSPLPGPDTQYF. The CDR3 region has the DNA TGTGCCAGCTCACCACTACCGGGTCCAGATACGCAGTATTTT.

This rearrangement joins TRBV6-7 to TRBJ2-7; the D gene is possibly TRBD1 (5 bases). TRBV6-7 carries the ORF label, with uncertain function. This CDR3 has 15 residues. Trimming pared 2 bases from V and 6 bases from J, leaving 17 bases between. Written as DNA, the CDR3 is TGTGCCAGCAGTTACGGTGGCCAGGGATTATGCGAGCAGTACTTC. This gives the protein CASSYGGQGLCEQYF.

This chain joins TRBV6-5 and TRBJ2-1, with TRBD2 matching 9 bases. The ends lost 5 bases at V and 6 bases at J; junction bases unmatched: 11. Germline V lookup: CDR1 MNHEY, CDR2 SVGAGI. The CDR3 loop spans 16 amino acids. The CDR3 loop reads CASSPSSGKGRNEQFF. CDR3 coding DNA: TGTGCCAGCAGTCCCTCTAGCGGGAAAGGGCGCAATGAGCAGTTCTTC.

This clonotype was picked up a small number of times. This CDR3 reads CASSPRTGGEGNTGELFF. CDR3 coding DNA: TGTGCCAGCAGCCCGAGGACAGGGGGCGAGGGAAACACCGGGGAGCTGTTTTTT. This chain uses TRBV7-9 with TRBJ2-2; 11 nucleotides align to TRBD1. J gave up 2 bases and V 5 bases, and 10 bases lay outside the gene matches. The CDR3 extends over 18 amino acids. Germline lookup yields CDR1 SEHNR and CDR2 FQNEAQ (reference sequence).

This chain joins TRBV7-2 and TRBJ1-2; 7 nucleotides agree with TRBD1. The CDR3 runs to 16 residues. Germline loops: CDR1 SGHTA, CDR2 FQGNSA. Trimming cost V 5 bases and J 6 bases; bases outside gene matches: 15. The CDR3 here is CASSVTTVQGSDGYTF. DNA for the CDR3: TGTGCCAGCAGCGTGACGACAGTACAGGGGAGTGATGGCTACACCTTC.

This clonotype has just a few counts. This chain uses TRBV3-1 with TRBJ2-7, with TRBD2 matching 7 bases. This CDR3 is 14 amino acids long. V shed 1 base and J 3 bases; nucleotides not matched to a gene: 3. In germline, CDR1 is LGHDT, CDR2 YNNKEL (reference sequence). CDR3 protein: CASSQVTSFYEQYF. CDR3 in DNA: TGTGCCAGCAGCCAAGTGACTAGCTTCTACGAGCAGTACTTC.

The chain joins TRBV3-1 to TRBJ2-1; 12 nucleotides match TRBD1. CDR3 length: 16 residues. J gave up 8 bases and V 0 bases, and 5 bases lay outside the gene matches. Germline-derived CDR1 and CDR2 are LGHDT and YNNKEL (reference sequence). Here the CDR3 reads CASSQDSGTGGYEQFF. CDR3 DNA: TGTGCCAGCAGCCAAGACTCGGGGACAGGGGGCTATGAGCAGTTCTTC.

This clonotype was recorded a few times. The chain uses TRBV4-1 and TRBJ2-1, with D uncertain. CDR3 size: 15 residues. CDR1 is MGHRA and CDR2 is YSYEKL in the germline V gene. Trimming left V 4 bases short and J 1 base short, with 11 bases between. CDR3: CASSLNLNSYNEQFF. CDR3 DNA sequence: TGCGCCAGCAGCCTCAACCTTAATTCCTACAATGAGCAGTTCTTC.

This clonotype has only a few counts. The chain combines TRBV4-2 with TRBJ2-7; TRBD1 agrees at 7 bases. The trim removed 1 base at V and 4 bases at J, leaving 4 bases unmatched. The CDR3 is 14 amino acids. Germline CDR1 LGHNA, CDR2 YNFKEQ. The CDR3 loop is CASSQAQGEYEQYF. The CDR3 DNA reads TGTGCCAGCAGCCAAGCGCAGGGGGAATACGAGCAGTACTTC.

This clonotype was recorded a few times. This chain uses TRBV7-2 with TRBJ1-5; D perhaps matches TRBD1 (5 bases). V was clipped by 4 bases and J by 7 bases, with 11 bases between them. The CDR3 length is 13 residues. CDR1 SGHTA and CDR2 FQGNSA come from the germline V gene. CDR3 DNA sequence: TGTGCCAGCAGCTCCCGCGGGGACCAGCCCCAGCATTTT. This gives the protein CASSSRGDQPQHF.

V gene TRBV11-3 combines with J gene TRBJ2-1, with 7 bases aligning to TRBD2. This CDR3 has 12 amino acids. With 6 bases clipped from V and 7 bases from J, the junction kept 3 bases outside the gene matches. CDR1 is SGHNT, CDR2 YENEEA, per germline. The CDR3 sequence is CASSTGGNEQFF. Written as DNA, the CDR3 is TGTGCCAGCAGTACCGGGGGGAATGAGCAGTTCTTC. Looking up the rest from reference TRBV11-3 and TRBJ2-1 gives the full variable domain: EAGVVQSPRYKIIEKKQPVAFWCNPISGHNTLYWYLQNLGQGPELLIRYENEEAVDDSQLPKDRFSAERLKGVDSTLKIQPAELGDSAVYLCASSTGGNEQFFGPGTRLTVL.

The chain has TRBV7-9 and TRBJ2-3; possibly TRBD2 for D (6 bases). Deletions cut 5 bases from V and 1 base from J, with 16 bases between. This CDR3 is built from 16 residues. Germline CDR1 SEHNR, CDR2 FQNEAQ (reference sequence). The CDR3 coding sequence is TGTGCCAGCAGCCCCCGGCCGGGGGTCCGCACAGATACGCAGTATTTT. It yields the protein CASSPRPGVRTDTQYF.